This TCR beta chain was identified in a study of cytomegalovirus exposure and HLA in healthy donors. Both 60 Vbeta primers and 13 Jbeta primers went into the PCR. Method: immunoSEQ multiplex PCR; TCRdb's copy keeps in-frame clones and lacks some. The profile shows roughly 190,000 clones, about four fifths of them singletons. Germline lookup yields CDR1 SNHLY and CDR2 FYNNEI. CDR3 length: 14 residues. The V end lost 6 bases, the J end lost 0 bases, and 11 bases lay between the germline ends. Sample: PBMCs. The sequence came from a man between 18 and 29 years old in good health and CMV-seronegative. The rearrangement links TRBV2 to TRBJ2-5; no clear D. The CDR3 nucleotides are TGTGCCAGCAGAGAACAGCGCAACCAAGAGACCCAGTACTTC. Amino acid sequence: CASREQRNQETQYF.